This T cell receptor beta chain came from a study of shared clonotypes between healthy human individuals. Whole-study results and caveats: Among donors, clonotype sharing was expected to be affected by sequencing depth. Some naive CD4 clonotypes, 4.5% to 5.5%, turned up in common across several donors.

On this clone itself: The antigen is not known.

Germline V gives CDR1 LNHDA, CDR2 SQIVND (reference sequence). The CDR3 length is 16 residues. V lost 6 bases and J lost 4; bases outside the gene matches: 12. Genomic DNA per cell subset filled all wells of several immunoSEQ plates. TCRdb's copy holds only in-frame clones and misses some; the assay was immunoSEQ multiplex PCR. The data hold 1 million to 1.3 million clones, with more than 75% observed a single time. Sequencing was carried out using memory CD4+ T cells from PBMCs. Indicated subset: CD45RA-negative fraction. The sequence came from a man aged 18 to 30 in good health. Some clones in this sample may be carry-over from other donors' samples. This chain links TRBV19 with TRBJ2-1; 7 bases map to TRBD2. The CDR3 region has the DNA TGTGCCAGTAGGAAGACTAGCAACCGACTGTACAATGAGCAGTTCTTC. This translates into CASRKTSNRLYNEQFF.